Listed below are T cell receptor beta chains from one sample, sequenced in a study of T cells in tumors and immune-related adverse events. The method was immunoSEQ multiplex PCR; TCRdb's version includes in-frame clones alone and lacks a portion of them. The sample has about 22,000 clones, 85% to 95% seen once; the top ten hold 1.3% to 1.5%. The specimen was lymph node tissue, collected from a patient treated with anti-PD-1 therapy. The receptors were sampled from a female donor with metastatic renal cell carcinoma. CDR3s include the opening cysteine and the closing phenylalanine or tryptophan. The order of the fields is clone size, J gene, V gene, D gene, CDR3 length, CDR3 DNA, CDR3 protein. The D gene is left open where the match is weak. Clone sizes are given selectively: once, few, many, or a class where the clone is expanded.

>-|TRBJ1-4|TRBV5-1|-|14
TGCGCCAGCACCTTGACACCTGGAGGGGAAAAACTGTTTTTT
CASTLTPGGEKLFF
>few|TRBJ2-1|TRBV10-3|TRBD1|11
TGTGCCACCCGGGACAGGTATGAGCAGTTCTTC
CATRDRYEQFF
>-|TRBJ1-3|TRBV28|-|23
TGTGCCAGCAGTTCTTTCCTAACCTACCTTCTAACGGGCCCACTATATTCTGGAAACACCATATATTTT
CASSSFLTYLLTGPLYSGNTIYF
>-|TRBJ2-3|TRBV19|-|14
TGTGCCAGTAGAGCAGGGGGGTCCACAGATACGCAGTATTTT
CASRAGGSTDTQYF
>-|TRBJ1-5|TRBV5-6|-|14
TGTGCCAGCAGCTTGGAGGGGGGGGCTCAGCCCCAGCATTTT
CASSLEGGAQPQHF
>-|TRBJ2-3|TRBV10-3|-|15
TGTGCCATCAGGCAAGGCGACGTGGGCACAGATACGCAGTATTTT
CAIRQGDVGTDTQYF
>-|TRBJ2-5|TRBV7-2|TRBD2|16
TGTGCCAGCAGCTTATCTAGCGGGGGGGCCTGGGAGACCCAGTACTTC
CASSLSSGGAWETQYF
>-|TRBJ2-2|TRBV6-5|-|15
TGTGCCAGCAGTTACGACAAGTCGAACACCGGGGAGCTGTTTTTT
CASSYDKSNTGELFF
>once|TRBJ1-5|TRBV5-1|TRBD1|15
TGCGCCAGCAGCCGGACAGGGGGCATCAATCAGCCCCAGCATTTT
CASSRTGGINQPQHF
>-|TRBJ2-7|TRBV28|TRBD1|16
TGTGCCGCGGAAGGGACAGGGGGCTTTTTGGCCTACGAGCAGTACTTC
CAAEGTGGFLAYEQYF
>-|TRBJ2-1|TRBV7-9|TRBD2|16
TGTGCCAGCATCCTGGGACTAGCGGGAGTCCAAGTTGAGCAGTTCTTC
CASILGLAGVQVEQFF
>-|TRBJ1-2|TRBV5-4|-|13
TGTGCCAGCAGCTTGGTGGAGGCTCTTGGCTACACCTTC
CASSLVEALGYTF
>-|TRBJ2-2|TRBV27|-|15
TGTGCCAGTCTCTCACGGACAGACAACACCGGGGAGCTGTTTTTT
CASLSRTDNTGELFF
>-|TRBJ1-1|TRBV5-1|TRBD1|16
TGCGCCAGCAGCTGGAGGACAGGGGCTGCGGACACTGAAGCTTTCTTT
CASSWRTGAADTEAFF
>-|TRBJ1-5|TRBV29-1|TRBD1|12
TGCAGCGTTATGACAGGGGGCCAGCCCCAGCATTTT
CSVMTGGQPQHF
>-|TRBJ2-7|TRBV18|TRBD1|14
TGTGCCAGCTCAGAACAGGGGCGGTCCTACGAGCAGTACTTC
CASSEQGRSYEQYF
>-|TRBJ2-7|TRBV13|-|11
TGTGCCAGCAGCTTACTAAACGAGCAGTACTTC
CASSLLNEQYF
>-|TRBJ2-7|TRBV18|-|15
TGTGCCAGCTCACCACCCGGACAACCCTCCTACGAGCAGTACTTC
CASSPPGQPSYEQYF
>-|TRBJ1-1|TRBV28|TRBD1|14
TGTGCCAGCAGAGACAGGGGGACGAACACTGAAGCTTTCTTT
CASRDRGTNTEAFF
>-|TRBJ2-6|TRBV4-1|-|19
TGCGCCAGCAGCCAAGACTTGTATCTACGCGGATCTGGGGCCAACGTCCTGACTTTC
CASSQDLYLRGSGANVLTF
>-|TRBJ1-4|TRBV19|-|14
TGTGCCAGTAGTATTCGGGATATGAGTGAAAAACTGTTTTTT
CASSIRDMSEKLFF
>-|TRBJ1-2|TRBV5-1|-|17
TGCGCCAGCAGCTTGGCCAATTTAGAACAGTCCCCTGGTGGCTACACCTTC
CASSLANLEQSPGGYTF
>-|TRBJ2-3|TRBV25-1|TRBD1|18
TGTGCCAGCAGTGAATATATCCCCTCGGGACAGAGCACAGATACGCAGTATTTT
CASSEYIPSGQSTDTQYF
>once|TRBJ2-1|TRBV7-9|-|13
TGTGCCAGCAAGGGGGACGCCTACAATGAGCAGTTCTTC
CASKGDAYNEQFF
>-|TRBJ2-3|TRBV5-4|-|12
TGTGCCAGCAGCGTTTCCACAGATACGCAGTATTTT
CASSVSTDTQYF
>-|TRBJ2-1|TRBV11-3|TRBD2|16
TGTGCCAGCAGCTTAGGACTAGCGGGACGGTACAATGAGCAGTTCTTC
CASSLGLAGRYNEQFF
>-|TRBJ1-2|TRBV4-1|-|15
TGCGCCAGCAGCCAAGAAGCTGGTCTCGGCTATGGCTACACCTTC
CASSQEAGLGYGYTF
>-|TRBJ1-2|TRBV20-1|-|9
TGCAGTGCTAGAGATGGCTACACCTTC
CSARDGYTF